This T cell receptor beta chain was identified in a study of blood T cell repertoires in COVID-19. Study summary: Spain, Italy and the United States supplied samples that represented acute and convalescent COVID-19. From T cells, B-cell-depleted T cells, or PBMCs came the material, which was cDNA or gDNA.

Trimming cost V 5 bases and J 12 bases; bases outside gene matches: 8. The CDR3 runs to 12 residues. The germline V gene has CDR1 MNHEY and CDR2 SVGAGI. The age range of participants was about 18 to 100 years, with residence in roughly 25 US areas. Clinical histories supplied by participants themselves formed the basis of cohort assignment. The method was immunoSEQ multiplex PCR; TCRdb's version includes in-frame clones alone and lacks a portion of them. The sample shows 310,000 or so clones, 90% of them seen only once. The chain uses TRBV6-5 and TRBJ1-2; 8 bases are a match to TRBD1. Material for sequencing was PBMCs or T cells enriched from blood (not recorded which). This sequence was found in a woman aged 18-29 years with acute COVID-19. The CDR3 DNA reads TGTGCCAGCAGTCCGACAGGGGTGGTCGACACCTTC. It codes for CASSPTGVVDTF.